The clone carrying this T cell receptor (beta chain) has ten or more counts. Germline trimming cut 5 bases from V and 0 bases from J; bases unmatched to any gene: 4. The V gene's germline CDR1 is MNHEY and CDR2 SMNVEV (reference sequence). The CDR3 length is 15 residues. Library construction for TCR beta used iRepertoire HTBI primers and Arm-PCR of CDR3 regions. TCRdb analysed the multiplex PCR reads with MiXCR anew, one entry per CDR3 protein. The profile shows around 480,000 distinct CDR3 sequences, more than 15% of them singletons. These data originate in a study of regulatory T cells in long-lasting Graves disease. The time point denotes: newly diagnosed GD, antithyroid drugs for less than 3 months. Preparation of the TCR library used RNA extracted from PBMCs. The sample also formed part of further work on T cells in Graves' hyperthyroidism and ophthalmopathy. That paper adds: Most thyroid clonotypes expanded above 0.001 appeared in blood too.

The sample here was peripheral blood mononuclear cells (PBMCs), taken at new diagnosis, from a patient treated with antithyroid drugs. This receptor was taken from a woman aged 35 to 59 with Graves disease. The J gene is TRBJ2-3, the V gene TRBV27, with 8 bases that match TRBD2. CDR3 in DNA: TGTGCCAGCAGTGCACGGGGGGGCAGCACAGATACGCAGTATTTT. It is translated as CASSARGGSTDTQYF.